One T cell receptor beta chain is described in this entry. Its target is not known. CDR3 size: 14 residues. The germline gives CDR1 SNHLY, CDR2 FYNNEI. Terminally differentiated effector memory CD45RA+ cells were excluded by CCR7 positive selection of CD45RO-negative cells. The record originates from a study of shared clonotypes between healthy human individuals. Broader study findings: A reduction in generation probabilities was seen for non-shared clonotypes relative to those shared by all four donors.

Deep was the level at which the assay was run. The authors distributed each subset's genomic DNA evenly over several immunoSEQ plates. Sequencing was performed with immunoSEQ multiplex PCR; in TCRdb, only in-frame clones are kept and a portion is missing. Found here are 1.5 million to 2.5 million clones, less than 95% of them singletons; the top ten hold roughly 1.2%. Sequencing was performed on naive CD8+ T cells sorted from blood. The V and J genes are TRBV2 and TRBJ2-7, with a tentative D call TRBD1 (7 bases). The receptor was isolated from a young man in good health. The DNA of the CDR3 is TGTGCGACTCTACGACAGGGACTTTCCTACGAGCAGTACTTC. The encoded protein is CATLRQGLSYEQYF.